Below are 14 T cell receptor beta chains sequenced from a single sample in a study of beta chain features in type 1 diabetes. Overall study results and limits: Among all four CD4+ subsets, Type 1 diabetes patients had TCRB CDR3s that were moderately but significantly shorter.

Sequenced material consisted of expressed TCRB transcripts (all of the isolated RNA was reverse transcribed). Measured with immunoSEQ multiplex PCR; TCRdb has only the in-frame clones, and not every one. This table has about 27,000 clones, approximately 55% appearing once. These receptors are not linked to any known antigen. Material for sequencing was Tregs from blood. The origin of the receptors is a woman aged 18-29 years with type 1 diabetes.

This chain links TRBV21-1 with TRBJ1-3; the table's D call, TRBD1, was not checked against the DNA. TRBV21-1 is classified as a pseudogene. The CDR3 contains 16 residues. As DNA, the CDR3 is TGTGCCAGCAGCAAGGGGCAGGCCCCCTCTGGAAACACCATATATTTT. This translates into CASSKGQAPSGNTIYF.

DNA of the CDR3: TGTGCCAGCAACGGTCCGGAGGGGTTGGACACTGAAGCTTTCTTT. This translates into CASNGPEGLDTEAFF. The chain has TRBV28 and TRBJ1-1, with D possibly being TRBD1 (5 bases). Germline V CDR1 and CDR2: MDHEN, SYDVKM. The CDR3 runs to 15 residues. V was pared by 7 bases and J by 3 bases, with 18 bases between. Combining the CDR3 with reference TRBV28 and TRBJ1-1 gives the whole variable domain DVKVTQSSRYLVKRTGEKVFLECVQDMDHENMFWYRQDPGLGLRLIYFSYDVKMKEKGDIPEGYSVSREKKERFSLILESASTNQTSMYLCASNGPEGLDTEAFFGQGTRLTVV.

This chain uses TRBV19 with TRBJ2-1; 13 positions agree with TRBD2. Trimming at V came to 5 bases and at J to 6 bases, leaving 7 bases not matched to a gene. In germline, CDR1 is LNHDA, CDR2 SQIVND (reference sequence). CDR3 length: 16 residues. The CDR3 reads CASSSRLAGGFNEQFF. DNA for the CDR3: TGTGCCAGTAGTTCGAGACTAGCGGGAGGATTCAATGAGCAGTTCTTC.

This clone was seen more than once but under ten times. This chain joins TRBV4-2 and TRBJ2-1, with 7 bases lining up with TRBD1. From germline, CDR1 is LGHNA and CDR2 YNFKEQ. V trimming: 2 bases; J trimming: 5 bases; junction bases outside the gene matches: 3. This CDR3 spans 14 amino acids. The CDR3 loop is CASSQPQGDNEQFF. As DNA, the CDR3 is TGTGCCAGCAGCCAACCGCAGGGGGACAATGAGCAGTTCTTC.

The rearrangement uses TRBV7-2 and TRBJ2-1; D is ambiguous. The germline V and J ends were trimmed by 4 bases and 9 bases, with 16 bases remaining between them. Per germline, CDR1 SGHTA and CDR2 FQGNSA. CDR3 size: 14 residues. The CDR3 sequence is CASSSTLVQREQFF. CDR3 nucleotides: TGTGCCAGCAGCTCGACCCTAGTCCAACGTGAGCAGTTCTTC. Full variable domain (remainder filled in from reference TRBV7-2 and TRBJ2-1): GAGVSQSPSNKVTEKGKDVELRCDPISGHTALYWYRQSLGQGLEFLIYFQGNSAPDKSGLPSDRFSAERTGGSVSTLTIQRTQQEDSAVYLCASSSTLVQREQFFGPGTRLTVL.

J is TRBJ1-1 and V is TRBV14; 10 positions match TRBD1. The CDR3 covers 19 residues. Germline V gene sequence: CDR1 SGHDN, CDR2 FVKESK. Trimming cost V 4 bases and J 1 base; bases outside gene matches: 15. DNA of the CDR3: TGTGCCAGCAGCCGCCACCGGACAGGGGGTGGGGTAAGGAACACTGAAGCTTTCTTT. This encodes CASSRHRTGGGVRNTEAFF.

This clone was found a few times. V usage is TRBV7-2 and J usage is TRBJ1-2, with a possible D match to TRBD1 (5 bases). The length of the CDR3 is 14 residues. CDR1 and CDR2 (germline): SGHTA, FQGNSA. V shed 8 bases and J shed 2 bases, with 15 bases lying between them. CDR3 amino acids: CASQGYTLNYGYTF. In DNA form, the CDR3 reads TGTGCCAGCCAGGGTTACACACTCAACTATGGCTACACCTTC.

This clone was observed a few times. The junction departs from the called germline gene at one end, perhaps through a read error. The rearrangement uses TRBV7-2 and TRBJ2-1, with 10 nucleotides matching TRBD2. Per germline, CDR1 SGHTA and CDR2 FQGNSA. This CDR3 is built from 17 residues. The CDR3 nucleotides read TGTGCCAGCACCTTAGACCCATCTTCTAGCGGGAGCGAGGTCCAGTTCTTC. Its protein is CASTLDPSSSGSEVQFF. The whole variable domain, remainder taken from reference TRBV7-2 and TRBJ2-1, is GAGVSQSPSNKVTEKGKDVELRCDPISGHTALYWYRQSLGQGLEFLIYFQGNSAPDKSGLPSDRFSAERTGGSVSTLTIQRTQQEDSAVYLCASTLDPSSSGSEVQFFGPGTRLTVL.

This clone showed up just once. The rearrangement links TRBV4-3 to TRBJ1-2, with D perhaps matching TRBD1 (5 bases). Trimming removed 1 base at V and 2 bases at J, with 5 bases between. The CDR3 is 13 amino acids. Germline lookup yields CDR1 LGHNA and CDR2 YSLEER. Written as DNA, the CDR3 is TGCGCCAGCAGCCAAGGACAGAACTATGGCTACACCTTC. The encoded protein is CASSQGQNYGYTF.

This clone was recorded a few times. One end of the junction does not line up with germline, which may come from a read error. The gene calls are TRBV6-5 and TRBJ1-1; TRBD1 might be the D (5 bases). This CDR3 region has 11 residues. Germline values: CDR1 MNHEY, CDR2 SVGAGI. DNA of the CDR3: TGTGCCAGCACAGGGAACGCTGAAGCTTTCTTT. Translated, it gives CASTGNAEAFF.

The chain joins TRBV5-6 to TRBJ1-2, with 8 bases fitting TRBD1. Germline V gene lookup returns CDR1 SGHDT and CDR2 YYEEEE. The ends lost 0 bases at V and 6 bases at J; junction bases unmatched: 10. The CDR3 contains 16 residues. CDR3 region: CASSLAGDRRTNGYTF. In DNA form, the CDR3 reads TGTGCCAGCAGCTTGGCGGGGGACAGGCGCACAAATGGCTACACCTTC.

This chain joins TRBV28 and TRBJ1-2; TRBD1 matches at 7 bases. CDR3 length: 13 amino acids. V lost 6 bases to trimming and J lost 2 bases; unmatched junction nucleotides: 3. Germline assignment: CDR1 MDHEN and CDR2 SYDVKM. The CDR3 here is CASSNRGNYGYTF. CDR3 nucleotide sequence: TGTGCCAGCAGCAACAGGGGAAACTATGGCTACACCTTC.

The rearrangement joins TRBV7-8 to TRBJ2-1, with 9 positions matching TRBD1. V shed 6 bases and J 7 bases; nucleotides not matched to a gene: 7. This CDR3 region has 14 residues. The germline gives CDR1 SGHVS, CDR2 FQNEAQ. CDR3 in amino acids: CASRSTGGINEQFF. CDR3 nucleotides: TGTGCCAGCAGGTCCACAGGGGGCATAAATGAGCAGTTCTTC. Filled out from reference TRBV7-8 and TRBJ2-1, the complete variable domain reads GAGVSQSPRYKVAKRGQDVALRCDPISGHVSLFWYQQALGQGPEFLTYFQNEAQLDKSGLPSDRFFAERPEGSVSTLKIQRTQQEDSAVYLCASRSTGGINEQFFGPGTRLTVL.

The genes are TRBV18 and TRBJ2-1; 8 bases agree with TRBD2. The germline V gene has CDR1 KGHSH and CDR2 LQKENI. Trimming at V came to 2 bases and at J to 0 bases, leaving 6 bases not matched to a gene. CDR3 length equals 17 residues. The CDR3 bases are TGTGCCAGCTCACCATTCGGGGCGGGAGGCTCCTACAATGAGCAGTTCTTC. Translated: CASSPFGAGGSYNEQFF.